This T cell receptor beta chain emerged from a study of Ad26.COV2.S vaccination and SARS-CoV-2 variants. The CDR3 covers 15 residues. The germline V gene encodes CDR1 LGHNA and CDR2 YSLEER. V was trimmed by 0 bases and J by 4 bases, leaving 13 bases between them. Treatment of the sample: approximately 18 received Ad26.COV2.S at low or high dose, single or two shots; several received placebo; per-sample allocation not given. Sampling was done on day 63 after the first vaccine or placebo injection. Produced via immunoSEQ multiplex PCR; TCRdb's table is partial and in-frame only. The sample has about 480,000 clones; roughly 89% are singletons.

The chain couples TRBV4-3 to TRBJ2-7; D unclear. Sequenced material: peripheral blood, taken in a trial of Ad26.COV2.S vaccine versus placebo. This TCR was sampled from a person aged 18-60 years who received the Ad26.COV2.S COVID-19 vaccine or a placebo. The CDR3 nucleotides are TGCGCCAGCAGCCAAGATGCGACACCTGCTTACGAGCAGTACTTC. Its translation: CASSQDATPAYEQYF.